What follows are 22 T cell receptor beta chains derived from one specimen sequenced in a study of T cell responses to AZD1222 COVID-19 vaccine. Produced via immunoSEQ multiplex PCR; TCRdb's table is partial and in-frame only. The sample has fewer than 200,000 clones, 85% to 90% seen once. The sequencing here drew on peripheral blood, taken 28 days after the second AZD1222 dose. The receptors were gathered from an adult who received the AZD1222 COVID-19 vaccine.

This rearrangement joins TRBV4-1 to TRBJ2-7; D gene unclear. The germline V gene encodes CDR1 MGHRA and CDR2 YSYEKL. The CDR3 loop spans 14 amino acids. With 0 bases removed from V and 0 bases from J, the gap between germline ends came to 6 bases. CDR3 sequence reads: CASSQEDGSYEQYF. The CDR3, as DNA: TGCGCCAGCAGCCAAGAGGACGGCTCCTACGAGCAGTACTTC.

The chain is built from TRBV9 and TRBJ2-5; D gene ambiguous. Germline CDR1 reads SGDLS; CDR2 reads YYNGEE. V was pared by 2 bases and J by 5 bases, with 10 bases between. CDR3 length equals 13 residues. The CDR3 coding sequence is TGTGCCAGCAGCGTCGGCACAAAGGAGACCCAGTACTTC. It is translated as CASSVGTKETQYF.

This sequence joins TRBV6-5 and TRBJ2-4, with 10 bases fitting TRBD1. CDR1 is MNHEY, CDR2 SVGAGI, per germline. V shed 6 bases, J shed 7 bases, and the junction held 3 bases outside the gene matches. The CDR3 is 13 residues long. The CDR3: CASRRQGANIQYF. The CDR3, as DNA: TGTGCCAGCAGAAGACAGGGGGCGAACATTCAGTACTTC.

The gene calls are TRBV7-3 and TRBJ2-1; D is possibly TRBD2 (7 bases). This CDR3 spans 17 amino acids. With 3 bases removed from V and 0 bases from J, the gap between germline ends came to 15 bases. Per the germline V gene, CDR1 is SGHTA and CDR2 is FQGTGA. CDR3 loop: CASSFSGGQSSYNEQFF. In DNA, the CDR3 is TGTGCCAGCAGCTTTTCGGGGGGCCAGAGCTCCTACAATGAGCAGTTCTTC.

The chain employs TRBV28 and TRBJ1-2; no reliable D call. The CDR3 sequence is 12 residues long. CDR1 and CDR2 (germline): MDHEN, SYDVKM. V was cut by 6 bases and J by 0 bases, with 5 bases left in between. The CDR3 protein is CASSSPNYGYTF. In DNA form, the CDR3 reads TGTGCCAGCAGCTCTCCTAACTATGGCTACACCTTC.

The chain uses TRBV6-5 and TRBJ2-3; 7 bases map to TRBD1. V trimming: 5 bases; J trimming: 4 bases; junction bases outside the gene matches: 9. Germline V gene data show CDR1 as MNHEY and CDR2 as SVGAGI. This CDR3 has 15 residues. The CDR3 sequence: CASSNGDSGSDTQYF. The CDR3 nucleotides are TGTGCCAGCAGTAACGGGGACAGCGGATCAGATACGCAGTATTTT.

The rearrangement uses TRBV21-1 and TRBJ2-7. TRBV21-1 is termed a pseudogene. The CDR3 is made up of 17 amino acids. CDR3 sequence: CASSKEDGLYSSYEQYF. The CDR3 DNA reads as TGTGCCAGCAGCAAAGAGGACGGTCTTTATAGCTCCTACGAGCAGTACTTC.

The chain carries TRBV11-1 and TRBJ2-3; TRBD1 agrees at 9 bases. This CDR3 comprises 15 residues. V lost 1 base, J lost 3 bases, and 2 bases stayed unmatched. CDR1 and CDR2 from the germline V gene are SGHAT and FQDESV (reference sequence). Here the CDR3 reads CASSLVGQGTDTQYF. In DNA form, the CDR3 reads TGTGCCAGCAGCTTAGTAGGACAGGGGACAGATACGCAGTATTTT.

The rearrangement links TRBV19 to TRBJ2-3; D remains unclear. Germline assignment: CDR1 LNHDA and CDR2 SQIVND (reference sequence). With 0 bases removed from V and 4 bases from J, the gap between germline ends came to 11 bases. This CDR3 region has 15 residues. The CDR3 region is CASSIDLALADTQYF. The CDR3 coding sequence is TGTGCCAGTAGTATAGACCTCGCTTTGGCAGATACGCAGTATTTT.

This clone was seen a few times. The chain uses TRBV5-6 and TRBJ1-2; TRBD1 is a possible D gene (5 bases). Germline V CDR1 and CDR2: SGHDT, YYEEEE. The length of the CDR3 is 11 residues. Trimming took 7 bases from V and 7 from J, leaving 11 bases between them. CDR3 coding DNA: TGTGCCAGCGGGACGAGGAGTGGCTACACCTTC. Translating it yields CASGTRSGYTF.

In this sample, this clone turned up a few times. V and J are TRBV5-1 and TRBJ2-3, with D perhaps TRBD1 (6 bases). The length of the CDR3 is 15 residues. Germline V gives CDR1 SGHRS, CDR2 YFSETQ. V lost 4 bases and J 3 bases, leaving 15 bases between the germline ends. CDR3 DNA sequence: TGCGCCAGCAGCCCGGGAACAGGGCAGACAGATACGCAGTATTTT. Its translation: CASSPGTGQTDTQYF.

This chain joins TRBV7-2 and TRBJ1-1; D ambiguous. V gave up 1 base and J gave up 1 base, with 19 bases separating them. This CDR3 is 18 amino acids long. The germline CDR1 and CDR2 sequences are SGHTA and FQGNSA. CDR3 in amino acids: CASSLDSFSGRTNTEAFF. CDR3 DNA sequence: TGTGCCAGCAGCTTAGACTCCTTTTCTGGACGGACGAACACTGAAGCTTTCTTT. The whole variable domain, filled in from reference TRBV7-2 and TRBJ1-1, reads GAGVSQSPSNKVTEKGKDVELRCDPISGHTALYWYRQSLGQGLEFLIYFQGNSAPDKSGLPSDRFSAERTGGSVSTLTIQRTQQEDSAVYLCASSLDSFSGRTNTEAFFGQGTRLTVV.

J is TRBJ2-5 and V is TRBV9, with D possibly being TRBD1 or TRBD2 (5 bases each). Trimming removed 2 bases at V and 5 bases at J, with 22 bases between. This CDR3 is built from 17 residues. CDR1 is SGDLS, CDR2 YYNGEE, per germline. The CDR3 region is CASSVGSRQGVRETQYF. The CDR3 region has the DNA TGTGCCAGCAGCGTTGGGTCAAGGCAGGGAGTACGGGAGACCCAGTACTTC.

In this sample, this clone turned up a few times. The chain uses TRBV11-2 and TRBJ1-2; maybe TRBD1 (5 bases). The CDR3 has 13 residues. The ends were cut back, 2 bases at V and 6 bases at J, with 10 bases in the middle. CDR1 and CDR2 from the germline V gene are SGHAT and FQNNGV. The CDR3 DNA is TGTGCCAGCAGCTTAAACAGGAACAATGGCTACACCTTC. This translates into CASSLNRNNGYTF.

The chain uses TRBV28 and TRBJ2-2, with unresolved D. Per the germline V gene, CDR1 is MDHEN and CDR2 is SYDVKM. The CDR3 spans 14 residues. V shed 2 bases and J shed 6 bases, with 10 bases lying between them. In nucleotides, the CDR3 is TGTGCCAGCAGTTTAGCCACAGCGTCCGGGGAGCTGTTTTTT. As protein: CASSLATASGELFF.

The table lists this clone with a count of one. The chain combines TRBV4-1 with TRBJ1-1, with TRBD1 as a possible D gene (6 bases). V dropped 4 bases and J dropped 4 bases, with 13 bases sitting between them. The V gene's germline CDR1 is MGHRA and CDR2 YSYEKL. The CDR3 contains 14 residues. The CDR3 is CASSLTQTGTEAFF. The CDR3 region has the DNA TGCGCCAGCAGCCTTACCCAGACAGGCACTGAAGCTTTCTTT.

This rearrangement joins TRBV7-2 to TRBJ2-7, with 8 bases lining up with TRBD2. Germline V lookup: CDR1 SGHTA, CDR2 FQGNSA. With 2 bases clipped from V and 0 bases from J, the junction kept 3 bases outside the gene matches. This CDR3 is built from 15 residues. CDR3 sequence: CASSLSRGDSYEQYF. CDR3 sequence (DNA): TGTGCCAGCAGCTTATCGCGGGGGGACTCCTACGAGCAGTACTTC.

The chain uses TRBV7-2 and TRBJ1-5; D is perhaps TRBD1 (6 bases). The V gene lost 7 bases and the J gene lost 2 bases, with 18 bases spanning the gap. CDR1 is SGHTA, CDR2 FQGNSA, per germline. CDR3 length: 16 amino acids. CDR3 coding DNA: TGTGCCAGCACCCTAGGGGGGGGTCTGGGCAATCAGCCCCAGCATTTT. Translated, it gives CASTLGGGLGNQPQHF.

The chain recombines TRBV5-1 with TRBJ2-5; 8 nucleotides match TRBD2. The ends lost 4 bases at V and 4 bases at J; junction bases unmatched: 9. The germline V gene encodes CDR1 SGHRS and CDR2 YFSETQ. The CDR3 spans 15 residues. The DNA for the CDR3 is TGCGCCAGCAGCATGGGGACTAGGGTGGGAGAGACCCAGTACTTC. As protein: CASSMGTRVGETQYF.

The chain employs TRBV5-4 and TRBJ2-1; 10 bases are shared with TRBD2. Germline lookup yields CDR1 SGHNT and CDR2 YYREEE (reference sequence). The CDR3 runs to 15 residues. With V trimmed by 0 bases and J by 9 bases, 6 bases remained unmatched. CDR3 bases: TGTGCCAGCAGCTTGGTTAGCGGGGGGTTCGTTGAGCAGTTCTTC. Translating gives CASSLVSGGFVEQFF.

This chain uses TRBV18 with TRBJ1-1; a weak D match, TRBD1 (5 bases). Germline CDR1 KGHSH, CDR2 LQKENI. The CDR3 is made up of 16 amino acids. Trimming stripped 3 bases from V and 1 base from J, with 15 bases between. The CDR3 loop reads CASSPPWGRGNTEAFF. CDR3 DNA sequence: TGTGCCAGCTCACCCCCGTGGGGACGGGGGAACACTGAAGCTTTCTTT.

The chain employs TRBV6-2 or TRBV6-3 and TRBJ1-6, with D maybe TRBD1 (6 bases). The CDR3 loop spans 16 amino acids. V gave up 5 bases and J gave up 8 bases, with 19 bases separating them. Germline CDR1 and CDR2: MNHEY and SVGEGT. The CDR3 region has the DNA TGTGCCAGCAGTACCCGGAACAGGGTGACAGATTCACCCCTCCACTTT. Amino acid sequence: CASSTRNRVTDSPLHF.